This T cell receptor (beta chain) stems from a study of T cells in Graves' hyperthyroidism and ophthalmopathy (dated by TCRdb to the late 2010s). Study-level background: Peripheral blood samples were taken at the time of initial diagnosis, prior to any treatment. TCR V-J signatures able to tell the groups apart were searched for in a discovery cohort of approximately 95 patients, of whom more than 40 had Graves' ophthalmopathy and some 60 had stable Graves' hyperthyroidism. Prospective prediction of ophthalmopathy was tested in an independent validation cohort consisting of about 20 hyperthyroidism patients and approximately 16 patients who later progressed to ophthalmopathy. The approximately 98 discovery patients were randomly divided into training and test sets at a 7:3 ratio. In about 6 Graves' hyperthyroidism patients, the study also compared T-cell repertoires from thyroid tissue with T-cell repertoires from blood. After blood sampling, hyperthyroidism patients were treated with methimazole at a starting dose of 30 mg daily, and ophthalmopathy patients were treated with high-dose intravenous methylprednisolone. The paper reports TCR Vbeta CDR3 sequencing of roughly 140 peripheral blood samples: 43 ophthalmopathy, roughly 74 hyperthyroidism and 17 progressor patients.

Amplification of TCR beta CDR3 regions was carried out from RNA transcripts. For the first round of RT-PCR on the TCR CDR3, the HTBI primer set was used together with the Qiagen OneStep RT-PCR kit. Libraries were constructed in a second round of multiplex PCR, after which size selection and purification were carried out. Libraries were sequenced paired-end with 100 bp reads on an Illumina HiSeq2000. The authors' analysis ran thus. Raw data were processed with SOAPnuke, discarding reads with adapters, uncalled bases, mean Phred below 15, or no exact constant-primer or identifier match. High-quality paired reads were merged using COPE v1.2.5, and each unique nucleotide sequence was defined as a clonotype. MiTCR v1.1 was used to align clonotypes to the IMGT TRBV, TRBD and TRBJ reference segments. The analysis included only V-J combinations with a frequency above 0.0001, which together covered 98% to 99.2% of the repertoires. A TCS score was defined as the ratio between F50 (clonal expansion) and ExV (chaos), using BLOSUM62-based TCRdist between CDR3 peptides within each V-J. Welch's t-statistics and random forest reduced 500 to 550 V-J features to some 14, which were used in a naive Bayes classifier (R e1071). TCRdb reanalyzed the raw reads on its own, using fastp at Q25 for trimming and MiXCR for clone calling, and kept in-frame beta chains. Here each entry gathers all rows of one CDR3 protein and keeps the most common genes and DNA. TCRdb, rather than the study authors, made the V and J calls. Here the sample has about 360,000 distinct CDR3 sequences; roughly 25% occur a single time. The top ten clonotypes cover 70% to 75% of the sample.

A patient counted as having stable Graves' hyperthyroidism if no progression to ophthalmopathy occurred over 18 months of follow-up. The hyperthyroidism patients were between 18 and 65 years old and newly diagnosed, with a disease duration of less than 2 months. Any patient with an uncontrolled infection, another autoimmune disease, pregnancy or lactation was excluded. Clinical symptoms, serum thyroxine and TRAb, thyroid ultrasound, and orbital computed tomography formed the basis for the diagnoses. PBMCs were separated from roughly 10 ml of fresh peripheral blood using Ficoll-Paque density gradient centrifugation. Total RNA was extracted using Trizol reagent, and RNA quality was assessed on an Agilent 2100 Bioanalyzer. From cysteine to phenylalanine, the CDR3 is 15 amino acids long. Just the 45-base CDR3 DNA is kept, in frame starting at base 1. For CDR1 and CDR2, the germline V gene lists MDHEN and SYDVKM. The V end gives up 9 bases and the J end 6 bases, leaving 10 bases in the junction not matched to a gene.

General findings and caveats noted by the study authors: During validation, the model predicted progression to ophthalmopathy a median of about 6.5 months ahead of onset, with around 65% sensitivity and around 72% specificity. Sample size was not statistically predetermined, and blinding of investigators to group allocation was not performed. Most expanded thyroid clonotypes (frequency above 0.001) were also detected in blood, a finding suggesting that blood repertoires may reflect thyroid immune responses. A 13 V-J signature model separated ophthalmopathy from stable hyperthyroidism, with 87.88% sensitivity and approximately 81% specificity in cross-validation and 80%/75% in testing.

This clonotype was seen many times. The clone's antigen remains unknown. Base qualities were left out, and no much larger clone turns up one base away. The clonotype was recovered from a man aged 45 to 65 with Graves' hyperthyroidism. The rearrangement joined TRBV28 to TRBJ2-1, with 11 middle bases fitting TRBD2. Input material: blood. For the CDR3, the sequence is CASNNLAGGVNEQFF. In nucleotide form, the sequence is TGTGCCAGTAACAACCTAGCGGGAGGTGTCAATGAGCAGTTCTTC.